This is a list of T cell receptor beta chains from one sample in a study of CD8+ T cells in alopecia areata. Measured with immunoSEQ multiplex PCR; TCRdb has only the in-frame clones, and not every one. Of 250,000 to 350,000 clones detected, 60% appear once; the ten largest clones hold 0.93%. Source: CD4+ T cells sorted from blood, taken at roughly week 52, from a patient treated with tofacitinib. The source is a human donor with alopecia areata. Both conserved end residues are part of each CDR3. A D gene is named only where the DNA matches it firmly. Not all rows give a size; the values are once, few, many and, for expanded clones, a class.

j_gene	abundance	v_gene	d_gene	CDR3nt	CDR3aa
TRBJ1-6	once	TRBV7-9	.	TGTGCCAGCAGCTTAGTGGAGAAACCCCTCCACTTT	CASSLVEKPLHF
TRBJ2-7	.	TRBV15	TRBD1	TGTGCCACCAGCCGGGACAGGAGCTACGAGCAGTACTTC	CATSRDRSYEQYF
TRBJ1-6	.	TRBV27	.	TGTGCCAGCCAGTTGGGCAGAGGGTCCTATAATTCACCCCTCCACTTT	CASQLGRGSYNSPLHF
TRBJ1-4	.	TRBV25-1	.	TGTGCCAGCAGTGGACCTGGGGTTCAGTCTGGAAAACTGTTTTTT	CASSGPGVQSGKLFF
TRBJ2-7	.	TRBV19	TRBD1	TGTGCCAGTAGTGTCCGGGACAGGGGCTACGAGCAGTACTTC	CASSVRDRGYEQYF
TRBJ1-6	.	TRBV11-2	.	TGTGCCAGCAGCTTAGAGCCCTCTGGTTCACCCCTCCACTTT	CASSLEPSGSPLHF
TRBJ1-1	.	TRBV7-3	.	TGTGCCAGCAGCCACTCGAGGGGTCCGGCTTTCTTT	CASSHSRGPAFF
TRBJ2-4	once	TRBV11-2	.	TGTGCCAGCAGCTTCACGATGCGGGTGGGCAAAAACATTCAGTACTTC	CASSFTMRVGKNIQYF
TRBJ1-2	.	TRBV30	.	TGTGCCTGGAGTGGTACGGTGGGCTACACCTTC	CAWSGTVGYTF
TRBJ1-5	.	TRBV27	.	TGTGCCAGCAGTTTTATATCGGGAAACAATCAGCCCCAGCATTTT	CASSFISGNNQPQHF
TRBJ2-4	few	TRBV5-1	TRBD1	TGCGCCAGCGGGTATGGACAGGGCGGCAACATTCAGTACTTC	CASGYGQGGNIQYF
TRBJ1-2	few	TRBV18	TRBD1	TGTGCCAGCTCACGGGACAGCTATGGCTACACCTTC	CASSRDSYGYTF
TRBJ2-3	few	TRBV2	.	TGTGCCAGCAGTGATACTCCACGAGATACGCAGTATTTT	CASSDTPRDTQYF
TRBJ1-6	few	TRBV27	.	TGTGCCAGCAGTTCTGGACGGAATTCACCCCTCCACTTT	CASSSGRNSPLHF
TRBJ2-5	.	TRBV25-1	.	TGTGCCAGCAGTGTAGCCGCCCAAGAGACCCAGTACTTC	CASSVAAQETQYF
TRBJ1-2	.	TRBV30	TRBD1	TGTGCCTGGAGCGGGACAGTATACGGCCCCTATGGCTACACCTTC	CAWSGTVYGPYGYTF
TRBJ2-1	.	TRBV29-1	TRBD2	TGCAGCGTTGAATCAGGCGCGGGGGGGCTTGGGCAGTTCTTC	CSVESGAGGLGQFF
TRBJ2-3	.	TRBV5-1	.	TGCGCCAGCAGCTTGGCCCGCCGACAGATTATGGCAGATACGCAGTATTTT	CASSLARRQIMADTQYF
TRBJ2-5	once	TRBV7-6	.	TGTGCCAGCAGCTTAGAGGGCATTCCAGGGACCCAGTACTTC	CASSLEGIPGTQYF
TRBJ1-3	.	TRBV5-6	.	TGTGCCAGCAGCTTGGCTGGAAACACCATATATTTT	CASSLAGNTIYF
TRBJ1-4	.	TRBV29-1	TRBD1	TGCAGTTACATCGACAGGGGGGCTAATGAAAAACTGTTTTTT	CSYIDRGANEKLFF
TRBJ1-2	.	TRBV18	.	TGTGCCAGCACAACAGATCCAGAGTATGGCTACACCTTC	CASTTDPEYGYTF
TRBJ1-1	.	TRBV30	TRBD1	TGTGCCTGGACAGGGGGCCCCACTGAAGCTTTCTTT	CAWTGGPTEAFF
TRBJ2-7	.	TRBV5-1	.	TGCGCCAGCAGCGTACAAGGGGAATTGACCTACGAGCAGTACTTC	CASSVQGELTYEQYF
TRBJ2-7	.	TRBV6-6	.	TGTGCCAGCAGTTACTCGAAAGAGGACCATTCCTACGAGCAGTACTTC	CASSYSKEDHSYEQYF
TRBJ2-5	.	TRBV7-2	.	TGTGCCAGCAGCTTACAGAGGGTTCAAGAGACCCAGTACTTC	CASSLQRVQETQYF
TRBJ2-1	few	TRBV29-1	TRBD1	TGCAGCGACCACAGGGGGATCTCCTACAATGAGCAGTTCTTC	CSDHRGISYNEQFF
TRBJ1-1	.	TRBV30	.	TGTGCCTGGACGGACAGAAACACTGAAGCTTTCTTT	CAWTDRNTEAFF
TRBJ2-3	few	TRBV9	.	TGTGCCAGCAGCGTATATTGGGAAAGCGCAGATACGCAGTATTTT	CASSVYWESADTQYF
TRBJ1-6	.	TRBV4-3	.	TGCGCCAGCAGCCAAGGCCGGGCAGGCGGGCTTAATTCACCCCTCCACTTT	CASSQGRAGGLNSPLHF
TRBJ1-6	once	TRBV27	.	TGTGCCAGCAGGAGGATAACGGATTCACCCCTCCACTTT	CASRRITDSPLHF
TRBJ2-7	.	TRBV7-3	.	TGTGCCAGCAGCTTGGGCGGGACAGAGATCTACGAGCAGTACTTC	CASSLGGTEIYEQYF